Each of the 20 T cell receptor beta chains below was sequenced from the same sample in a study of OX40 agonist ivuxolimab in advanced cancers. Some clones are missing from TCRdb's copy, which holds only in-frame ones; the method was immunoSEQ multiplex PCR. The sample lists roughly 100,000 clones, 75% to 95% occurring once. The input for sequencing was CD4+ or CD8+ T cells sorted from blood, taken in a trial of the OX40 agonist ivuxolimab. These receptor sequences come from an adult with an advanced solid tumor such as melanoma, head and neck, liver or kidney cancer.

The chain carries TRBV6-5 and TRBJ2-3; 7 nucleotides agree with TRBD1. CDR1 and CDR2 (germline): MNHEY, SVGAGI. The trim removed 10 bases at V and 9 bases at J, leaving 13 bases unmatched. The CDR3 loop spans 13 amino acids. CDR3 DNA sequence: TGTGCCATCAGCCGGGACAGACTTGGGACGCAGTATTTT. Translated: CAISRDRLGTQYF.

J is TRBJ2-2 and V is TRBV6-5; 12 bases map to TRBD1. V lost 10 bases to trimming and J lost 4 bases; unmatched junction nucleotides: 7. From germline, CDR1 is MNHEY and CDR2 SVGAGI. The CDR3 length is 15 residues. CDR3 amino acids: CATSGQGAFTGELFF. CDR3 nucleotides: TGTGCCACTTCGGGACAGGGGGCTTTCACCGGGGAGCTGTTTTTT.

V and J are TRBV28 and TRBJ1-4, with D perhaps TRBD1 (5 bases). Germline CDR1 is MDHEN and CDR2 is SYDVKM. The ends were cut back, 3 bases at V and 10 bases at J, with 12 bases in the middle. The CDR3 is made up of 13 amino acids. CDR3 region: CASSFQGVGKLFF. Written as DNA, the CDR3 is TGTGCCAGCAGTTTCCAGGGCGTCGGAAAACTGTTTTTT.

This chain joins TRBV6-1 and TRBJ1-2; 9 positions match TRBD1. After removal of 0 bases from V and 8 bases from J, the junction contained 7 bases not matched to a gene. CDR1 and CDR2 from the germline V gene are MNHNS and SASEGT. The CDR3 is made up of 15 amino acids. DNA for the CDR3: TGTGCCAGCAGTGAAGCGCCGGGACAGGGCAGGGGCTACACCTTC. The encoded protein is CASSEAPGQGRGYTF.

V and J are TRBV6-1 and TRBJ1-4, with D maybe TRBD1 (6 bases). The CDR3 consists of 13 residues. With 6 bases removed from V and 8 bases from J, the gap between germline ends came to 13 bases. Germline V gives CDR1 MNHNS, CDR2 SASEGT. CDR3 sequence: CASRAGQGEKLFF. In DNA, the CDR3 is TGTGCCAGCAGAGCCGGCCAGGGGGAAAAACTGTTTTTT.

This chain connects TRBV7-2 to TRBJ2-2, with a weak D call TRBD1 (5 bases). The CDR3 sequence is 15 residues long. V lost 5 bases, J lost 0 bases, and 10 bases lay in between. Germline CDR1 and CDR2: SGHTA and FQGNSA. The CDR3 region has the DNA TGTGCCAGCAGCGTGCGACAGACGAACACCGGGGAGCTGTTTTTT. Translated: CASSVRQTNTGELFF.

J is TRBJ2-4 and V is TRBV5-1; possible D gene TRBD2, 5 bases. Germline CDR1 is SGHRS and CDR2 is YFSETQ. The V end lost 0 bases, the J end lost 2 bases, and 9 bases lay between the germline ends. The CDR3 totals 15 residues. CDR3 DNA sequence: TGCGCCAGCAGCTTGGAGGCGGGCACCAAAAACATTCAGTACTTC. Its translation: CASSLEAGTKNIQYF.

The chain couples TRBV18 to TRBJ1-5; D uncertain. Germline V gives CDR1 KGHSH, CDR2 LQKENI. Trimming cost V 3 bases and J 0 bases, with 12 bases left between them. This CDR3 contains 16 residues. Written as DNA, the CDR3 is TGTGCCAGCTCACCGCTGGGATCCCTTAGCAATCAGCCCCAGCATTTT. The encoded protein is CASSPLGSLSNQPQHF.

The chain is built from TRBV9 and TRBJ2-7; the match to TRBD1 covers 7 bases. Looked up from germline, CDR1 is SGDLS and CDR2 is YYNGEE. The CDR3 extends over 15 amino acids. Trimming cost V 3 bases and J 3 bases; bases outside gene matches: 9. In nucleotides, the CDR3 is TGTGCCAGCAGCGAGGGGACAGCCGAACGCTACGAGCAGTACTTC. Its translation: CASSEGTAERYEQYF.

The chain couples TRBV5-4 to TRBJ1-1; D possibly corresponds to TRBD1 (6 bases). Germline assignment: CDR1 SGHNT and CDR2 YYREEE (reference sequence). Trimming left V 2 bases short and J 5 bases short, with 13 bases between. This CDR3 is built from 14 residues. Written as DNA, the CDR3 is TGTGCCAGCAGCTTCAAGCGAGGGGGGACTGAAGCTTTCTTT. Translated, it gives CASSFKRGGTEAFF.

This chain uses TRBV27 with TRBJ2-7; TRBD2 matches 9 bases. The germline CDR1 and CDR2 sequences are MNHEY and SMNVEV (reference sequence). The CDR3 consists of 16 residues. V was pared by 0 bases and J by 5 bases, with 8 bases of the junction left unmatched. This chain's CDR3 is CASSLSRLAGFHEQYF. CDR3 DNA: TGTGCCAGCAGTTTATCTAGGCTAGCGGGGTTCCACGAGCAGTACTTC.

The chain uses TRBV7-2 and TRBJ1-5; tentative D call: TRBD1 (5 bases). The CDR3 contains 13 residues. CDR1 is SGHTA, CDR2 FQGNSA, per germline. Between the trimmed V and J ends, which lost 4 bases and 6 bases, there was a span of 10 bases. CDR3 amino acids: CASSSNGGQPQHF. DNA of the CDR3: TGTGCCAGCAGCTCAAACGGGGGTCAGCCCCAGCATTTT.

The chain uses TRBV5-4 and TRBJ2-6; 8 bases agree with TRBD1. V lost 2 bases, J lost 2 bases, and 9 bases stayed unmatched. The CDR3 contains 18 residues. Looked up from germline, CDR1 is SGHNT and CDR2 is YYREEE (reference sequence). The CDR3: CASSFPGGAYAGANVLTF. For the CDR3, the DNA is TGTGCCAGCAGCTTTCCAGGGGGCGCATACGCTGGGGCCAACGTCCTGACTTTC.

In its sample, this clone was seen a few times. CDR3 region: CASSWGQGNTGELFF. The CDR3 coding sequence is TGCGCCAGCAGCTGGGGACAGGGGAACACCGGGGAGCTGTTTTTT. The J gene is TRBJ2-2, the V gene TRBV5-1, with 9 bases matching TRBD1. The CDR3 length is 15 residues. Germline CDR1 reads SGHRS; CDR2 reads YFSETQ. V was pared by 3 bases and J by 1 base, with 1 base of the junction left unmatched.

Comment on this clone: Different DNA sequences within this sample yield the same CDR3. V usage is TRBV5-1 and J usage is TRBJ2-7, with a weak D call TRBD2 (6 bases). From germline, CDR1 is SGHRS and CDR2 YFSETQ. Trimming removed 2 bases at V and 4 bases at J, with 7 bases between. This CDR3 is 12 amino acids long. This chain's CDR3 is CASSLGTYEQYF. CDR3 coding DNA: TGCGCCAGCAGCTTAGGGACTTACGAGCAGTACTTC.

This chain's CDR3 is CAWSIGRTDTQYF. The CDR3 DNA reads as TGTGCCTGGAGTATCGGGCGCACAGATACGCAGTATTTT. This chain uses TRBV30 with TRBJ2-3, with D hard to call. V gave up 2 bases and J gave up 1 base, with 7 bases separating them. The CDR3 sequence is 13 residues long. CDR1 and CDR2 from the germline V gene are GTSNPN and SVGIG (reference sequence).

This clone was observed a single time. The chain's CDR3 is CASSPGHGRTEAFF. CDR3 bases: TGTGCCAGCAGTCCCGGCCACGGCCGGACTGAAGCTTTCTTT. The chain uses TRBV25-1 and TRBJ1-1; D gene unclear. The V end was cut by 5 bases, the J end by 5 bases, with 15 bases between. The CDR3 is made up of 14 amino acids. Germline CDR1 reads MGHDK; CDR2 reads SYGVNS.

The rearrangement links TRBV28 to TRBJ1-1; D is unclear. Germline V lookup: CDR1 MDHEN, CDR2 SYDVKM. This CDR3 has 12 residues. V gave up 2 bases and J gave up 11 bases, with 12 bases separating them. This CDR3 is CASSLLGTVAFF. The DNA of the CDR3 is TGTGCCAGCAGTTTACTTGGTACGGTTGCTTTCTTT.

This clone was counted between two and nine times. J is TRBJ2-3 and V is TRBV18; D not resolved. The CDR3 length is 13 residues. Germline CDR1 KGHSH, CDR2 LQKENI. With 3 bases removed from V and 3 bases from J, the gap between germline ends came to 7 bases. The CDR3 reads CASSPAGTDTQYF. CDR3 bases: TGTGCCAGCTCACCCGCCGGAACAGATACGCAGTATTTT.

The V and J genes are TRBV2 and TRBJ1-2; TRBD1 is a possible D gene (6 bases). Per germline, CDR1 SNHLY and CDR2 FYNNEI. V lost 0 bases and J lost 5, with 13 bases in between. The CDR3 covers 15 residues. The CDR3 loop reads CASSEALDRTYGYTF. Written as DNA, the CDR3 is TGTGCCAGCAGTGAAGCGCTTGACAGGACATATGGCTACACCTTC.